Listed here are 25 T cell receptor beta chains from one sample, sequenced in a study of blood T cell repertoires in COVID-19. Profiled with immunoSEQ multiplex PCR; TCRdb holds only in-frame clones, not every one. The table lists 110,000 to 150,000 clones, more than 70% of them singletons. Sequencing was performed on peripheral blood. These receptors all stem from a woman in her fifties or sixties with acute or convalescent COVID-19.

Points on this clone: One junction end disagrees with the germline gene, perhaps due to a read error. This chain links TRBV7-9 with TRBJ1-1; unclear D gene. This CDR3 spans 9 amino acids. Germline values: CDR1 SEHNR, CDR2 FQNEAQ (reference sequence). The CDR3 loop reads CASSPHFQF. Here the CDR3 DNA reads TGTGCCAGCAGCCCTCATTTCCAGTTT.

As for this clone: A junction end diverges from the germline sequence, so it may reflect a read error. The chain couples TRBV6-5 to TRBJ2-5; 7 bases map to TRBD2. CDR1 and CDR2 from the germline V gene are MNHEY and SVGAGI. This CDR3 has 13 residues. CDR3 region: CASRIAGLRWMHF. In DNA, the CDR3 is TGTGCCAGCAGGATAGCGGGTTTAAGATGGATGCACTTC.

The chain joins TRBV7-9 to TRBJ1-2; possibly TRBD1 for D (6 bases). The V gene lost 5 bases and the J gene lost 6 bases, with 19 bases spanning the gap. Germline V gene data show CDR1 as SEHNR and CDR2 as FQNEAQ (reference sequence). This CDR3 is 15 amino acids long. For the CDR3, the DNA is TGTGCCAGCAGCCCGACAGGATCTGGGTTGGATGGCTACACCTTC. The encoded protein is CASSPTGSGLDGYTF.

CDR3 sequence (DNA): TGTGCCACCAGCAGAGACGTCCAAGAGACCCAGTACTTC. Translated: CATSRDVQETQYF. J is TRBJ2-5 and V is TRBV15; D is uncertain. V lost 0 bases and J 1 base, leaving 3 bases between the germline ends. This CDR3 region has 13 residues. Germline assignment: CDR1 LNHNV and CDR2 YYDKDF (reference sequence). The full variable domain, its missing parts supplied by reference TRBV15 and TRBJ2-5, is DAMVIQNPRYQVTQFGKPVTLSCSQTLNHNVMYWYQQKSSQAPKLLFHYYDKDFNNEADTPDNFQSRRPNTSFCFLDIRSPGLGDTAMYLCATSRDVQETQYFGPGTRLLVL.

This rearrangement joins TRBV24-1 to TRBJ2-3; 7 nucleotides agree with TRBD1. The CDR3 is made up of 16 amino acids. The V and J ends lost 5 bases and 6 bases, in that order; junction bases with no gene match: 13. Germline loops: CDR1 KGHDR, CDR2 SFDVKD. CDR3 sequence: CATSGSRTGLRDTQYF. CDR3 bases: TGTGCCACCAGTGGCTCCAGGACAGGCTTAAGGGATACGCAGTATTTT.

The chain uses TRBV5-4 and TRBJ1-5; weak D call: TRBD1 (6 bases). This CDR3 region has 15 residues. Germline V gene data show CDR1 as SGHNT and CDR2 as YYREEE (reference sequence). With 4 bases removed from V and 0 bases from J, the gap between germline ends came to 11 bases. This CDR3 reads CASSLQGHSNQPQHF. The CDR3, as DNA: TGTGCCAGCAGCCTACAGGGACATAGCAATCAGCCCCAGCATTTT.

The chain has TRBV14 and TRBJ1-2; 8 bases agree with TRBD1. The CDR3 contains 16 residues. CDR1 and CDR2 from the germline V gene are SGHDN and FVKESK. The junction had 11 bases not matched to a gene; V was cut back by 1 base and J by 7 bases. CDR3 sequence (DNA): TGTGCCAGCAGCCAAGCATGGCAGGGGGCGACAGGTGGCTACACCTTC. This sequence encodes CASSQAWQGATGGYTF.

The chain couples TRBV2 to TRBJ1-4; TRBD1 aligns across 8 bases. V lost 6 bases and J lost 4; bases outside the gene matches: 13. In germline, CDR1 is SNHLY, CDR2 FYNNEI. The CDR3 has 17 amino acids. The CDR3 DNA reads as TGTGCCAGCAGATCAGCCATTTCCGGACAGGGTAATGAAAAACTGTTTTTT. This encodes CASRSAISGQGNEKLFF.

CDR3 sequence (DNA): TGTGCCAGCAACTTAGAAGTAGTTTTGAGGGAGCTGTTTTTT. Amino acids: CASNLEVVLRELFF. The rearrangement joins TRBV6-5 to TRBJ2-2; no firm D call. V lost 7 bases and J lost 9, with 18 bases in between. There are 14 residues in the CDR3. Germline-derived CDR1 and CDR2 are MNHEY and SVGAGI.

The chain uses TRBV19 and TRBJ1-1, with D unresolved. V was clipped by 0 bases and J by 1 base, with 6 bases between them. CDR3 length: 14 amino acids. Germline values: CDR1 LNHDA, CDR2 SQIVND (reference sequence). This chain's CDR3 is CASSIDHKNTEAFF. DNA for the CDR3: TGTGCCAGTAGTATAGACCACAAGAACACTGAAGCTTTCTTT.

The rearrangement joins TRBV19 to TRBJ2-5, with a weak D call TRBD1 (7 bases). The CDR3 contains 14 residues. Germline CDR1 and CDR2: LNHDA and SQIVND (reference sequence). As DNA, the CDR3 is TGTGCTACCACCCCGACAGGGAGCGGGGAGACCCAGTACTTC. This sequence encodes CATTPTGSGETQYF. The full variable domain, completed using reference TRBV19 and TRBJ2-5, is DGGITQSPKYLFRKEGQNVTLSCEQNLNHDAMYWYRQDPGQGLRLIYYSQIVNDFQKGDIAEGYSVSREKKESFPLTVTSAQKNPTAFYLCATTPTGSGETQYFGPGTRLLVL.

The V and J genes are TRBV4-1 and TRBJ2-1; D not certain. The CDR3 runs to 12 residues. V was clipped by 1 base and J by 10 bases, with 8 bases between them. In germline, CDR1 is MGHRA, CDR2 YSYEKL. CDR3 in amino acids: CASSQAGREQFF. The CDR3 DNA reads TGCGCCAGCAGCCAAGCTGGTCGGGAGCAGTTCTTC.

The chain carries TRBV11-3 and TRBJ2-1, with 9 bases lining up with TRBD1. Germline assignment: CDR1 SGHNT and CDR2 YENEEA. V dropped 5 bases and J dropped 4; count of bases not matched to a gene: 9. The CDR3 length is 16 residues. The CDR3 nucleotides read TGTGCCAGCAGCGCGCGCGGACAGGGGTCGTACAATGAGCAGTTCTTC. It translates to CASSARGQGSYNEQFF.

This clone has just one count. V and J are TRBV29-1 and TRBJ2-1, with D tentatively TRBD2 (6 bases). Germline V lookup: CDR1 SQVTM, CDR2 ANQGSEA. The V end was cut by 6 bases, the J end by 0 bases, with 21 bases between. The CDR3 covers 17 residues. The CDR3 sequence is CSVLRRAARSSYNEQFF. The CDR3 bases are TGCAGCGTCCTTAGGAGGGCGGCCAGGAGCTCCTACAATGAGCAGTTCTTC.

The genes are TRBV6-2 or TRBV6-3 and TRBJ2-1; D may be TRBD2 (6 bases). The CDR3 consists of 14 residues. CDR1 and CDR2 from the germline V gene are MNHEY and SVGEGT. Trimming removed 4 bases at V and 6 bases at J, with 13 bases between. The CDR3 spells CASSSLGGLNEQFF. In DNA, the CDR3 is TGTGCCAGCAGTTCTCTCGGGGGTCTCAATGAGCAGTTCTTC.

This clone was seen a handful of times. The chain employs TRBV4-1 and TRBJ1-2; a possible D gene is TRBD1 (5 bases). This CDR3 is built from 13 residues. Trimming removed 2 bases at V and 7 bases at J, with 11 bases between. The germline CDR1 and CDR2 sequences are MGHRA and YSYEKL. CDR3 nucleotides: TGCGCCAGCAGCCAACCGACAGTAGGTGGCTACACCTTC. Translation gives CASSQPTVGGYTF.

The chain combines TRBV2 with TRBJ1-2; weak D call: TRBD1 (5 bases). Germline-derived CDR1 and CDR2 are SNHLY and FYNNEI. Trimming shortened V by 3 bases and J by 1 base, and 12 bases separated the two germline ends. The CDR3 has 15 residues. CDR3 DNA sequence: TGTGCCAGCAGTGACCAGGGCCTAGATAACTATGGCTACACCTTC. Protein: CASSDQGLDNYGYTF.

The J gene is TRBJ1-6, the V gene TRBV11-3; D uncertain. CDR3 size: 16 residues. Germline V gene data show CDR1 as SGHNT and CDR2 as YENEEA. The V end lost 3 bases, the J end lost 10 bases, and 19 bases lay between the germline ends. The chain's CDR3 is CASSFTRAASGSPLHF. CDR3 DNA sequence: TGTGCCAGCAGCTTCACAAGGGCCGCCTCGGGGTCACCCCTCCACTTT.

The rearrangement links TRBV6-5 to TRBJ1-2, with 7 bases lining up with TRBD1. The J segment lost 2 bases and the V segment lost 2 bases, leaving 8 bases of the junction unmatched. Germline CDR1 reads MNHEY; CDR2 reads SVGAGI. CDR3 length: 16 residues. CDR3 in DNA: TGTGCCAGCAGTTACCTACCTACAGGGGAGAACTATGGCTACACCTTC. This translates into CASSYLPTGENYGYTF.

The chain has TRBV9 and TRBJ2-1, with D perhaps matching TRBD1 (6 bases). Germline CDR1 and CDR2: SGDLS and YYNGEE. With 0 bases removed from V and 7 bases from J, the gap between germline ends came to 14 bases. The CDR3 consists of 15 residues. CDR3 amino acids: CASSVGAVGGNEQFF. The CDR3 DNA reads TGTGCCAGCAGCGTAGGGGCGGTAGGGGGTAATGAGCAGTTCTTC.

The CDR3 is CASSQALAGAFYEQYF. The DNA of the CDR3 is TGTGCCAGCAGCCAAGCGTTAGCGGGGGCTTTCTACGAGCAGTACTTC. V gene TRBV3-1 (or the pseudogene TRBV3-2) combines with J gene TRBJ2-7, with 9 bases identical to TRBD2. CDR1 is LGHDT and CDR2 is YNNKEL in the germline V gene (reference sequence). The V segment lost 1 base and the J segment 3 bases; nucleotides outside the gene matches: 7. There are 16 residues in the CDR3.

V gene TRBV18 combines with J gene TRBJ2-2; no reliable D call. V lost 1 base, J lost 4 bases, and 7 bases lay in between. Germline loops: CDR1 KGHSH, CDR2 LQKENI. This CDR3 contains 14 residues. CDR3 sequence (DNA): TGTGCCAGCTCACCACTGGAGACCACCGGGGAGCTGTTTTTT. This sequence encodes CASSPLETTGELFF. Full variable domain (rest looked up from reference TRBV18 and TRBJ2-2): NAGVMQNPRHLVRRRGQEARLRCSPMKGHSHVYWYRQLPEEGLKFMVYLQKENIIDESGMPKERFSAEFPKEGPSILRIQQVVRGDSAAYFCASSPLETTGELFFGEGSRLTVL.

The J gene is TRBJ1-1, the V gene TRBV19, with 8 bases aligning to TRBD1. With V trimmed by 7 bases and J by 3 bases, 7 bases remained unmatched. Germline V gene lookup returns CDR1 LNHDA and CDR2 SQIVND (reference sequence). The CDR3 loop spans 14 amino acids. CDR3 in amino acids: CASTHRGEDTEAFF. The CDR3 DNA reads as TGTGCCAGTACCCACAGGGGGGAAGACACTGAAGCTTTCTTT. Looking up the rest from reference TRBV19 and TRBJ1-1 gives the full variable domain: DGGITQSPKYLFRKEGQNVTLSCEQNLNHDAMYWYRQDPGQGLRLIYYSQIVNDFQKGDIAEGYSVSREKKESFPLTVTSAQKNPTAFYLCASTHRGEDTEAFFGQGTRLTVV.

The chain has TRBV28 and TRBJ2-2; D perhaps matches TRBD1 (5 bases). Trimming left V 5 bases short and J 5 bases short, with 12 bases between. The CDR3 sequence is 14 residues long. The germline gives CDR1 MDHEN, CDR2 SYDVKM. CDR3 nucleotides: TGTGCCAGCAGTCCACGACAGAAAACCGGGGAGCTGTTTTTT. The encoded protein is CASSPRQKTGELFF.

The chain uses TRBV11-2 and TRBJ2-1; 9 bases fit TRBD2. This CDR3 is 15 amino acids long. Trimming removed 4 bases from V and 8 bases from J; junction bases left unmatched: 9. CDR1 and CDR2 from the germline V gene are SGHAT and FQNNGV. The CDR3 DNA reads TGTGCCAGCAGCTCCCTCGCGGGGGGGCAACATGAGCAGTTCTTC. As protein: CASSSLAGGQHEQFF. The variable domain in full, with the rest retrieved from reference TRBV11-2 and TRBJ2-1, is EAGVAQSPRYKIIEKRQSVAFWCNPISGHATLYWYQQILGQGPKLLIQFQNNGVVDDSQLPKDRFSAERLKGVDSTLKIQPAKLEDSAVYLCASSSLAGGQHEQFFGPGTRLTVL.